Listed here are 18 T cell receptor beta chains from one sample, sequenced in a study of B cell selection in AIRE deficiency. The sorted conventional CD4 T cells were gated as CD4+CD127+. This table comes from immunoSEQ multiplex PCR, and its TCRdb copy is limited to in-frame clones, with some not included. The sample has 20,000 to 25,000 clones; 97% are singletons. Specimen: conventional CD4+ T cells sorted from PBMCs. All receptors derive from a human donor with AIRE deficiency.

The J gene is TRBJ1-4, the V gene TRBV5-4, with D possibly TRBD1 on 6 matching bases. Trimming left V 4 bases short and J 8 bases short, with 12 bases between. The CDR3 contains 13 residues. Germline V gene lookup returns CDR1 SGHNT and CDR2 YYREEE (reference sequence). The CDR3 nucleotides are TGTGCCAGCAGCATGGGAGGGGGGGAAAAACTGTTTTTT. Its translation: CASSMGGGEKLFF.

The chain has TRBV18 and TRBJ1-3; 8 positions agree with TRBD1. Germline V lookup: CDR1 KGHSH, CDR2 LQKENI. V lost 6 bases to trimming and J lost 0 bases; unmatched junction nucleotides: 7. This CDR3 has 16 amino acids. The CDR3 nucleotides read TGTGCCAGCTCGCCTAGGGACAGGAGCTCTGGAAACACCATATATTTT. It translates to CASSPRDRSSGNTIYF.

This rearrangement joins TRBV9 to TRBJ2-3, with a tentative D call TRBD2 (6 bases). CDR1 is SGDLS, CDR2 YYNGEE, per germline. The CDR3 length is 12 residues. Trimming pared 4 bases from V and 4 bases from J, leaving 7 bases between. The CDR3 nucleotides read TGTGCCAGCAGCCCGGGGGCAGATACGCAGTATTTT. Protein sequence: CASSPGADTQYF.

The chain carries TRBV7-2 and TRBJ2-7; D possibly corresponds to TRBD2 (6 bases). The CDR3 length is 14 residues. V was trimmed by 3 bases and J by 3 bases, leaving 12 bases between them. Germline assignment: CDR1 SGHTA and CDR2 FQGNSA. CDR3 protein: CASSLAGTGYEQYF. For the CDR3, the DNA is TGTGCCAGCAGCTTGGCGGGGACCGGCTACGAGCAGTACTTC. Using reference TRBV7-2 and TRBJ2-7 for the parts outside the CDR3, the full variable domain is GAGVSQSPSNKVTEKGKDVELRCDPISGHTALYWYRQSLGQGLEFLIYFQGNSAPDKSGLPSDRFSAERTGGSVSTLTIQRTQQEDSAVYLCASSLAGTGYEQYFGPGTRLTVT.

This chain links TRBV2 with TRBJ2-1, with a tentative D call TRBD2 (6 bases). Per the germline V gene, CDR1 is SNHLY and CDR2 is FYNNEI. CDR3 length equals 14 residues. Trimming cost V 1 base and J 9 bases, with 13 bases left between them. The CDR3 region is CASSEETRAIEQFF. The CDR3 DNA follows: TGTGCCAGCAGTGAAGAGACTAGGGCAATTGAGCAGTTCTTC.

CDR3 residues: CASSPDQGSSYEQYF. As DNA, the CDR3 is TGTGCCAGCAGCCCGGACCAGGGCAGCTCCTACGAGCAGTACTTC. The chain uses TRBV5-5 and TRBJ2-7, with D possibly being TRBD1 (5 bases). V lost 4 bases and J 0 bases, leaving 14 bases between the germline ends. The V gene's germline CDR1 is SGHKS and CDR2 YYEKEE (reference sequence). CDR3 length: 15 amino acids.

This chain uses TRBV6-5 with TRBJ1-5; D remains unclear. Germline assignment: CDR1 MNHEY and CDR2 SVGAGI. V was cut by 8 bases and J by 4 bases, with 6 bases left in between. The CDR3 runs 11 residues. CDR3 coding DNA: TGTGCCAGCTGTAATAATCAGCCCCAGCATTTT. Encoded protein: CASCNNQPQHF.

The chain joins TRBV7-2 to TRBJ1-1; D unresolved. Germline loops: CDR1 SGHTA, CDR2 FQGNSA. The CDR3 totals 14 residues. Trimming left V 1 base short and J 3 bases short, with 9 bases between. DNA for the CDR3: TGTGCCAGCAGCTTAGTCACCCGGGACACTGAAGCTTTCTTT. Translation: CASSLVTRDTEAFF.

V and J are TRBV7-9 and TRBJ2-3; D might be TRBD2 (6 bases). V dropped 6 bases and J dropped 5 bases, with 15 bases sitting between them. Germline CDR1 is SEHNR and CDR2 is FQNEAQ (reference sequence). This CDR3 comprises 14 residues. CDR3 amino acids: CASSNRRGIDTQYF. The CDR3 bases are TGTGCCAGCAGTAACCGACGGGGGATAGATACGCAGTATTTT.

This chain connects TRBV19 to TRBJ2-5, with D tentatively TRBD2 (5 bases). This CDR3 contains 12 residues. From germline, CDR1 is LNHDA and CDR2 SQIVND (reference sequence). V dropped 5 bases and J dropped 5 bases, with 9 bases sitting between them. The CDR3 nucleotides are TGTGCCAGTAGTGTGGGAGCGGAGACCCAGTACTTC. Encoded protein: CASSVGAETQYF. Combining the CDR3 with reference TRBV19 and TRBJ2-5 gives the whole variable domain DGGITQSPKYLFRKEGQNVTLSCEQNLNHDAMYWYRQDPGQGLRLIYYSQIVNDFQKGDIAEGYSVSREKKESFPLTVTSAQKNPTAFYLCASSVGAETQYFGPGTRLLVL.

V usage is TRBV30 and J usage is TRBJ2-7, with 9 bases aligning to TRBD1. The CDR3 extends over 13 amino acids. Losses at the gene ends were 3 bases for V and 3 bases for J; bases not matched to a gene: 3. Germline assignment: CDR1 GTSNPN and CDR2 SVGIG (reference sequence). The CDR3 DNA reads as TGTGCCTGGAGCCGGGACAGGGTCTACGAGCAGTACTTC. This gives the protein CAWSRDRVYEQYF.

This chain uses TRBV9 with TRBJ2-3; no clear D gene. This CDR3 has 12 residues. Trimming cost V 0 bases and J 4 bases, with 3 bases left between them. Germline V gives CDR1 SGDLS, CDR2 YYNGEE. CDR3 loop: CASSVASDTQYF. CDR3 bases: TGTGCCAGCAGCGTAGCTTCAGATACGCAGTATTTT.

The chain recombines TRBV10-2 with TRBJ1-6; D is unclear. CDR3 length equals 12 residues. CDR1 WSHSY and CDR2 SAAADI come from the germline V gene. Trimming cost V 0 bases and J 10 bases, with 4 bases left between them. In nucleotides, the CDR3 is TGCGCCAGCAGTGAGTCGCCCTCACCCCTCCACTTT. Amino acids: CASSESPSPLHF.

This chain joins TRBV4-2 and TRBJ2-7, with TRBD2 as a possible D gene (6 bases). The CDR3 runs 15 residues. The germline V and J ends were trimmed by 4 bases and 3 bases, with 16 bases remaining between them. The germline V gene has CDR1 LGHNA and CDR2 YNFKEQ. CDR3 in DNA: TGTGCCAGCAGCCGAGTAGCGGTGGGCAGCTACGAGCAGTACTTC. Amino acid sequence: CASSRVAVGSYEQYF.

In DNA, the CDR3 is TGTGCCAGCAGCTTGACGGGCAGTGGCGAGCAGTACTTC. Translated, it gives CASSLTGSGEQYF. V gene TRBV2 combines with J gene TRBJ2-7; D unclear. The CDR3 runs 13 residues. Between the trimmed V and J ends, which lost 6 bases and 6 bases, there was a span of 15 bases. The germline V gene encodes CDR1 SNHLY and CDR2 FYNNEI. The variable domain in full, completed from reference TRBV2 and TRBJ2-7, reads EPEVTQTPSHQVTQMGQEVILRCVPISNHLYFYWYRQILGQKVEFLVSFYNNEISEKSEIFDDQFSVERPDGSNFTLKIRSTKLEDSAMYFCASSLTGSGEQYFGPGTRLTVT.

As for this clone: Mismatch with germline at one junction end may stem from a read error. The rearrangement joins TRBV7-7 to TRBJ1-1; unclear D gene. Germline CDR1 SSHAT, CDR2 FNYEAQ (reference sequence). The CDR3 is made up of 14 amino acids. CDR3 loop: CASSSAVLNTEAFF. DNA of the CDR3: TGTGCTAGCAGCTCAGCCGTTCTAAACACTGAAGCTTTCTTT. Together with reference TRBV7-7 and TRBJ1-1, the CDR3 gives the full variable domain: GAGVSQSPRYKVTKRGQDVTLRCDPISSHATLYWYQQALGQGPEFLTYFNYEAQPDKSGLPSDRFSAERPEGSISTLTIQRTEQRDSAMYRCASSSAVLNTEAFFGQGTRLTVV.

This clone was recorded once. The chain has TRBV6-6 and TRBJ2-7, with 10 bases lining up with TRBD1. Per germline, CDR1 MNHNY and CDR2 SVGAGI (reference sequence). The CDR3 consists of 15 residues. Losses at the gene ends were 10 bases for V and 2 bases for J; bases not matched to a gene: 11. The CDR3: CAINKPGQGPYEQYF. CDR3 sequence (DNA): TGTGCCATCAATAAACCGGGACAGGGGCCCTACGAGCAGTACTTC.

The chain recombines TRBV9 with TRBJ2-7; 9 bases fit TRBD2. CDR3 length: 18 amino acids. With 0 bases clipped from V and 4 bases from J, the junction kept 14 bases outside the gene matches. The germline V gene encodes CDR1 SGDLS and CDR2 YYNGEE. CDR3 amino acids: CASSVAGGIAGDSYEQYF. Here the CDR3 DNA reads TGTGCCAGCAGCGTAGCGGGAGGTATAGCGGGAGATTCTTACGAGCAGTACTTC.